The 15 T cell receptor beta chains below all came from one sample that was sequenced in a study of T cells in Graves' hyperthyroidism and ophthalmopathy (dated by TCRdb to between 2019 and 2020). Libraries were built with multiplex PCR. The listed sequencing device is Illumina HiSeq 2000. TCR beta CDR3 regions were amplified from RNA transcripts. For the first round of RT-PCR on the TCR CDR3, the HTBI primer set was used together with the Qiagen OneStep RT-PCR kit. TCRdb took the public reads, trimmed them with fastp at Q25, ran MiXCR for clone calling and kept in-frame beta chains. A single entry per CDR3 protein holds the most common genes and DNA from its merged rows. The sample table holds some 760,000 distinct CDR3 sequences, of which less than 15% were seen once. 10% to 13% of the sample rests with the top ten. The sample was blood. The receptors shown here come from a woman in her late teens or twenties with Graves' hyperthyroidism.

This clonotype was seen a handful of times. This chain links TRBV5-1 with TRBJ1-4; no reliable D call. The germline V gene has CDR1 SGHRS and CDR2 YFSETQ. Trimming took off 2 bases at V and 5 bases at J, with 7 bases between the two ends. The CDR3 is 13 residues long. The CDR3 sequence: CASSFLGNEKLFF. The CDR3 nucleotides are TGCGCCAGCAGCTTCTTGGGCAATGAAAAACTGTTTTTT.

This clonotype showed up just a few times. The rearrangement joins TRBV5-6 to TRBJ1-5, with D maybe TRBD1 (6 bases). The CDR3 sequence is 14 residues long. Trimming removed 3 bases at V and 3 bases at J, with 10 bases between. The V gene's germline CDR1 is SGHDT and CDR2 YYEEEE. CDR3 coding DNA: TGTGCCAGCAGCTCGACAGGTTCCAATCAGCCCCAGCATTTT. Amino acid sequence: CASSSTGSNQPQHF.

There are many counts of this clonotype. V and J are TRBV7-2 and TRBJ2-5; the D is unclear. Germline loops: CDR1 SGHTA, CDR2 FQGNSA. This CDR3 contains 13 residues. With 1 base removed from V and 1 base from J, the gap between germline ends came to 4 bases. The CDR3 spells CASSLGFQETQYF. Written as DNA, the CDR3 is TGTGCCAGCAGCTTAGGGTTCCAAGAGACCCAGTACTTC.

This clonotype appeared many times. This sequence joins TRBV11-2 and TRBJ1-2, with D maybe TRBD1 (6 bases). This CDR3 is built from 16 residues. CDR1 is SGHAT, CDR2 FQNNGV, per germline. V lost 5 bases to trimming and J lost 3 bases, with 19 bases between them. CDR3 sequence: CASSTITGSEDYGYTF. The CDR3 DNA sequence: TGTGCCAGCAGCACAATCACAGGGTCGGAGGACTATGGCTACACCTTC.

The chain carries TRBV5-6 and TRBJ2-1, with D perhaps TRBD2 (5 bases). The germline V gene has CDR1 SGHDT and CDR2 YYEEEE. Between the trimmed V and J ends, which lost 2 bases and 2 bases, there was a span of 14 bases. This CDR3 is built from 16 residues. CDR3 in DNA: TGTGCCAGCAGCTTTCTAACTAGGGTAACCTACAATGAGCAGTTCTTC. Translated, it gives CASSFLTRVTYNEQFF.

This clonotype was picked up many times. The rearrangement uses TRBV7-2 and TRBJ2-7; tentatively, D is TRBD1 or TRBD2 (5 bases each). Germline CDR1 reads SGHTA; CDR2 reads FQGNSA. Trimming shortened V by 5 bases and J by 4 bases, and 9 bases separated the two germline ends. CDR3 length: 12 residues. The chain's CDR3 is CASSRQRYEQYF. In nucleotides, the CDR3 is TGTGCCAGCAGCCGACAGCGGTACGAGCAGTACTTC.

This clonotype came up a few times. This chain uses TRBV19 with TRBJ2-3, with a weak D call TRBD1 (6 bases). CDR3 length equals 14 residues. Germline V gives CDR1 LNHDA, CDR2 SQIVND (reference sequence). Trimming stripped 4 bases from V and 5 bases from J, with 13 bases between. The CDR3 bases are TGTGCCAGTAGTACAGGGGTTGCGGGAGATACGCAGTATTTT. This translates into CASSTGVAGDTQYF.

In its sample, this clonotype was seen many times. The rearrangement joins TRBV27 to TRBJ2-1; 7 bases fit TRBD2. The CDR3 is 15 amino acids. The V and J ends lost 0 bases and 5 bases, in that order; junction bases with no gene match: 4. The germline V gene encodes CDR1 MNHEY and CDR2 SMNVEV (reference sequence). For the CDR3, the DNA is TGTGCCAGCAGTTTATCGGGACTACCCAACAATGAGCAGTTCTTC. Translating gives CASSLSGLPNNEQFF.

CDR3 residues: CASSIVPRGTEAFF. The CDR3 nucleotides read TGTGCCAGTAGTATCGTACCCCGAGGGACTGAAGCTTTCTTT. The chain joins TRBV19 to TRBJ1-1, with D unclear. The CDR3 length is 14 residues. CDR1 is LNHDA and CDR2 is SQIVND in the germline V gene (reference sequence). V was shortened by 3 bases and J by 5 bases, with 13 bases between the two germline ends.

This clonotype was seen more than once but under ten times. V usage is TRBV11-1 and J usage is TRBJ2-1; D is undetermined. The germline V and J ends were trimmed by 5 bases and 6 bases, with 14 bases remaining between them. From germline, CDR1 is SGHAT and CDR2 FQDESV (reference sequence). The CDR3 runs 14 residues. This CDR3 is CASSHTTDGNEQFF. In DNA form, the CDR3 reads TGTGCCAGCAGCCACACCACGGATGGCAATGAGCAGTTCTTC.

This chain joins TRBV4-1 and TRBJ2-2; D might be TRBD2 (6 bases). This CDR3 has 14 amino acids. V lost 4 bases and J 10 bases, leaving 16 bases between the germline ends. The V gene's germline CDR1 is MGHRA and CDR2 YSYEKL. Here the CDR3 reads CASSPRPGVEELFF. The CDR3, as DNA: TGCGCCAGCAGCCCACGTCCGGGGGTTGAGGAGCTGTTTTTT.

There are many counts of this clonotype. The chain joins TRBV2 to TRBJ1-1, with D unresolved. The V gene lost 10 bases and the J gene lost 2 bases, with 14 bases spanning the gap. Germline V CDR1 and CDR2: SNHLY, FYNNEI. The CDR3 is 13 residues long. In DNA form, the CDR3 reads TGTGCCACTCGTCGGTCAGCAAACACTGAAGCTTTCTTT. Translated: CATRRSANTEAFF.

CDR3 in DNA: TGTGCCAGCAGGTCGCAGGGCGGGAACACTGAAGCTTTCTTT. This encodes CASRSQGGNTEAFF. J is TRBJ1-1 and V is TRBV5-4; D perhaps matches TRBD1 (5 bases). The CDR3 loop spans 14 amino acids. CDR1 and CDR2 (germline): SGHNT, YYREEE (reference sequence). Trimming pared 5 bases from V and 1 base from J, leaving 12 bases between.

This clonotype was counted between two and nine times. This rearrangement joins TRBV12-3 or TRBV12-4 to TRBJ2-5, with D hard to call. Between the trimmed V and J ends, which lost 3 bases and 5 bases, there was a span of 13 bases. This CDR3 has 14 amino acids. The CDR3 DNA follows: TGTGCCAGCAGTTTGTGGCTAGACGGGGAGACCCAGTACTTC. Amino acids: CASSLWLDGETQYF.

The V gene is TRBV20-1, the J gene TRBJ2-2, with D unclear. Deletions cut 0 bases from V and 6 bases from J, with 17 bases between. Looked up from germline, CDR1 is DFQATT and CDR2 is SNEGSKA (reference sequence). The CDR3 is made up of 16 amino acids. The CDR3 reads CSARDLGKGQAGELFF. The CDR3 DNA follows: TGCAGTGCTAGAGATCTGGGGAAAGGTCAGGCCGGGGAGCTGTTTTTT.